This T cell receptor beta chain was captured in a study of tumor-infiltrating lymphocytes in primary liver carcinoma. Overall study: Read depth, roughly 3.65 to 7.13 million productive TCRbeta reads, did not differ significantly between tissues.

Study-wide results and caveats: Tumor tissue displayed a significantly greater top-250-clone fraction than blood (p = 0.039).

The CDR3 length is 12 residues. Germline CDR1 and CDR2: LGHNA and YNFKEQ. Constant-region priming of about 520 ng total RNA yielded TCR beta cDNA. Three-round nested multiplex PCR performed with slightly modified ARM-PCR produced the TCR beta libraries. Running approximately 10 cycles apiece, the first two PCR rounds relied on TRBV1-TRBV30 forward primers together with a C-beta reverse primer. TCRdb processed the multiplex PCR reads anew with MiXCR; each CDR3 protein has one entry. The table lists approximately 92,000 distinct CDR3 sequences, approximately 68% of them singletons. Both RNA and DNA were isolated together from around 20-30 mg of bulk tissue that had not been sorted. To note about this clonotype: Its antigen is undetermined. Its ends do not fully match the called genes, so a read error is possible.

Sequencing input: tumor-adjacent normal liver tissue. The receptor comes from a middle-aged man with primary liver carcinoma and hepatitis B virus infection. The chain employs TRBV4-2 and TRBJ2-7, with unresolved D. The CDR3 is CASSQMGNEQYF. As DNA, the CDR3 is TGCGCCAGCAGCCAGATGGGGAACGAGCAGTACTTC.